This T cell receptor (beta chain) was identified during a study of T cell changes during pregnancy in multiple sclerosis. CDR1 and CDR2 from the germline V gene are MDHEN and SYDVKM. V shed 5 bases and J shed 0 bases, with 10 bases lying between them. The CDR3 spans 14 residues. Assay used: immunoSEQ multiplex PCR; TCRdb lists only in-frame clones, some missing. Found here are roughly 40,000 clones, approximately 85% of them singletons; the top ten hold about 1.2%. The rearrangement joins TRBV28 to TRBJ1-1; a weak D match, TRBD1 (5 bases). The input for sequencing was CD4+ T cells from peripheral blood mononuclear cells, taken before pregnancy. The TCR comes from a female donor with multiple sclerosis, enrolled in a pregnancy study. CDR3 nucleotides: TGTGCCAGCAGTGGTACAGGCATGAACACTGAAGCTTTCTTT. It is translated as CASSGTGMNTEAFF.